This T cell receptor beta chain was found in a study of blood T cell repertoires in COVID-19. The overall study: T cells, B-cell-depleted T cells, or PBMCs provided the cDNA or gDNA that served as material.

TCRdb's copy holds only in-frame clones and misses some; the assay was immunoSEQ multiplex PCR. The repertoire holds around 170,000 clones, with roughly 90% as singletons. CDR1 is LGHNA, CDR2 YSLEER, per germline. Trimming left V 4 bases short and J 5 bases short, with 14 bases between. This CDR3 has 14 amino acids. The rearrangement uses TRBV4-3 and TRBJ2-5; D may be TRBD2 (6 bases). Sequencing was performed on peripheral blood. The sequence came from a man between 50 and 59 years old with acute or convalescent COVID-19. This CDR3 is CASSRRRGEETQYF. CDR3 bases: TGCGCCAGCAGCCGGCGGAGGGGCGAGGAGACCCAGTACTTC.